Listed here are 29 T cell receptor beta chains from one sample, sequenced in a study of neurological immune-mediated disorders. TCRdb recomputed calls from the 5' RACE reads with MiXCR, one row per CDR3 protein. The table lists 50,000 to 85,000 distinct CDR3 sequences, 5.2% of them singletons, with approximately 2.6% in the top ten. The specimen was PBMCs. All receptors derive from a woman in her twenties or thirties with multiple sclerosis.

Many counts were recorded for this clonotype. The chain links TRBV27 to TRBJ1-4; D gene uncertain. The germline V gene has CDR1 MNHEY and CDR2 SMNVEV (reference sequence). V dropped 5 bases and J dropped 4 bases, with 14 bases sitting between them. The CDR3 contains 15 residues. CDR3: CASSPLGSYNEKLFF. The CDR3 bases are TGTGCCAGCAGTCCATTGGGTTCCTATAATGAAAAACTGTTTTTT. Variable domain in full (rest from reference TRBV27 and TRBJ1-4): EAQVTQNPRYLITVTGKKLTVTCSQNMNHEYMSWYRQDPGLGLRQIYYSMNVEVTDKGDVPEGYKVSRKEKRNFPLILESPSPNQTSLYFCASSPLGSYNEKLFFGSGTQLSVL.

Many counts were recorded for this clonotype. The gene calls are TRBV20-1 and TRBJ2-1; 8 nucleotides agree with TRBD1. V was pared by 7 bases and J by 6 bases, with 2 bases of the junction left unmatched. The CDR3 length is 11 residues. Looked up from germline, CDR1 is DFQATT and CDR2 is SNEGSKA (reference sequence). The CDR3 protein is CSVGQGNEQFF. The CDR3 DNA is TGCAGTGTCGGACAGGGCAATGAGCAGTTCTTC.

The CDR3, as DNA: TGCAGTGCACCCACCCCCTCGGGCAATCAGCCCCAGCATTTT. This codes for CSAPTPSGNQPQHF. J is TRBJ1-5 and V is TRBV20-1, with D unclear. CDR1 and CDR2 from the germline V gene are DFQATT and SNEGSKA (reference sequence). V lost 6 bases to trimming and J lost 2 bases, with 14 bases between them. The CDR3 is 14 residues long.

The gene calls are TRBV20-1 and TRBJ2-2; possibly TRBD2 for D (6 bases). The germline V gene encodes CDR1 DFQATT and CDR2 SNEGSKA (reference sequence). This CDR3 is 12 amino acids long. The V gene lost 2 bases and the J gene lost 9 bases, with 10 bases spanning the gap. CDR3 bases: TGCAGTGCTAGACCGGGGGACCGGGAGCTGTTTTTT. Amino acids: CSARPGDRELFF.

At least ten counts were recorded for this clonotype. This chain links TRBV20-1 with TRBJ2-7; a possible D gene is TRBD1 (7 bases). Germline loops: CDR1 DFQATT, CDR2 SNEGSKA (reference sequence). The CDR3 sequence is 16 residues long. V was trimmed by 5 bases and J by 6 bases, leaving 26 bases between them. CDR3 residues: CSAENGGDRVSFEQYF. The CDR3 DNA sequence: TGCAGTGCTGAAAACGGGGGTGACAGGGTCAGTTTCGAGCAGTACTTC.

This clonotype was counted ten times or more. Here the CDR3 DNA reads TGTGCCAGCAGCTTAGCGTGGGAAAGCACAGATACGCAGTATTTT. It encodes CASSLAWESTDTQYF. The chain is built from TRBV7-8 and TRBJ2-3; D gene ambiguous. The CDR3 is made up of 15 amino acids. V shed 0 bases and J shed 0 bases, with 7 bases lying between them. Germline V gives CDR1 SGHVS, CDR2 FQNEAQ.

This chain joins TRBV10-3 and TRBJ2-2, with D maybe TRBD1 (6 bases). The CDR3 sequence is 14 residues long. Trimming took off 5 bases at V and 2 bases at J, with 9 bases between the two ends. Germline V gene sequence: CDR1 ENHRY, CDR2 SYGVKD. CDR3 DNA: TGTGCCATCAGTCCGGACAGTAACACCGGGGAGCTGTTTTTT. It encodes CAISPDSNTGELFF.

This clonotype was observed at least ten times. This chain links TRBV5-6 with TRBJ2-4; possibly TRBD1 for D (5 bases). The ends were cut back, 0 bases at V and 6 bases at J, with 7 bases in the middle. Germline CDR1 SGHDT, CDR2 YYEEEE. The CDR3 totals 13 residues. The CDR3 DNA sequence: TGTGCCAGCAGCTTGGATAGGGGAAACATTCAGTACTTC. Its translation: CASSLDRGNIQYF.

This clonotype was recorded many times. This rearrangement joins TRBV19 to TRBJ2-2; TRBD2 agrees at 12 bases. This CDR3 is 15 amino acids long. The trim removed 6 bases at V and 6 bases at J, leaving 5 bases unmatched. The germline CDR1 and CDR2 sequences are LNHDA and SQIVND (reference sequence). CDR3 loop: CASRPSGGAAGELFF. DNA of the CDR3: TGTGCCAGTAGACCTAGCGGGGGGGCTGCCGGGGAGCTGTTTTTT.

Many counts were recorded for this clonotype. The rearrangement uses TRBV20-1 and TRBJ2-3; TRBD2 agrees at 8 bases. V lost 5 bases to trimming and J lost 1 base; unmatched junction nucleotides: 5. This CDR3 is built from 14 residues. Germline V gene sequence: CDR1 DFQATT, CDR2 SNEGSKA (reference sequence). CDR3 in amino acids: CSAHRGGRTDTQYF. For the CDR3, the DNA is TGCAGTGCTCATCGGGGGGGCCGCACAGATACGCAGTATTTT.

This clonotype was seen many times. The J gene is TRBJ1-1, the V gene TRBV5-1; D uncertain. This CDR3 region has 14 residues. Germline-derived CDR1 and CDR2 are SGHRS and YFSETQ. V lost 0 bases and J lost 0, with 6 bases in between. In DNA form, the CDR3 reads TGCGCCAGCAGCTTGGCCCGGCTGAACACTGAAGCTTTCTTT. Its protein is CASSLARLNTEAFF.

This chain connects TRBV7-8 to TRBJ1-2, with no clear D. The ends were cut back, 5 bases at V and 6 bases at J, with 10 bases in the middle. Germline values: CDR1 SGHVS, CDR2 FQNEAQ. CDR3 length: 12 residues. The CDR3 is CASSLSRNGYTF. As DNA, the CDR3 is TGTGCCAGCAGCCTATCTCGGAATGGCTACACCTTC. Looking up the rest from reference TRBV7-8 and TRBJ1-2 gives the full variable domain: GAGVSQSPRYKVAKRGQDVALRCDPISGHVSLFWYQQALGQGPEFLTYFQNEAQLDKSGLPSDRFFAERPEGSVSTLKIQRTQQEDSAVYLCASSLSRNGYTFGSGTRLTVV.

This clonotype was counted ten times or more. The genes are TRBV28 and TRBJ1-5; 9 positions agree with TRBD1. The length of the CDR3 is 18 residues. The V and J ends lost 5 bases and 2 bases, in that order; junction bases with no gene match: 13. The germline V gene has CDR1 MDHEN and CDR2 SYDVKM. CDR3 sequence: CASSAPGDRARGNQPQHF. The CDR3 nucleotides read TGTGCCAGCAGTGCCCCAGGGGACAGGGCCCGGGGCAATCAGCCCCAGCATTTT.

This clonotype was seen many times. This chain links TRBV7-8 with TRBJ2-3; TRBD2 matches 8 bases. The V gene's germline CDR1 is SGHVS and CDR2 FQNEAQ. Trimming at V came to 5 bases and at J to 0 bases, leaving 7 bases not matched to a gene. The CDR3 covers 16 residues. The CDR3 is CASSRRGGDSTDTQYF. CDR3 coding DNA: TGTGCCAGCAGCCGCCGGGGGGGGGATAGCACAGATACGCAGTATTTT.

This clonotype was counted many times. V and J are TRBV5-1 and TRBJ2-7, with 9 nucleotides matching TRBD1. V trimming: 4 bases; J trimming: 1 base; junction bases outside the gene matches: 3. Germline lookup yields CDR1 SGHRS and CDR2 YFSETQ. The CDR3 totals 14 residues. This CDR3 is CASSPGTGSYEQYF. CDR3 bases: TGCGCCAGCAGCCCTGGGACAGGGTCCTACGAGCAGTACTTC.

This clonotype was counted many times. The rearrangement joins TRBV10-3 to TRBJ1-1; tentatively, D is TRBD1 (5 bases). The CDR3 consists of 13 residues. V dropped 11 bases and J dropped 4 bases, with 17 bases sitting between them. The germline V gene encodes CDR1 ENHRY and CDR2 SYGVKD. The CDR3 sequence: CASLGIGVTEAFF. CDR3 DNA: TGTGCCTCCTTAGGCATAGGGGTCACTGAAGCTTTCTTT.

This clonotype was found a few times. Given a much more abundant clone one base away, this may be a read error. This chain uses TRBV12-3 or TRBV12-4 with TRBJ2-7, with a weak D call TRBD2 (6 bases). This CDR3 region has 12 residues. The V gene lost 4 bases and the J gene lost 7 bases, with 11 bases spanning the gap. CDR3 protein: CASSSGVQEQYF. CDR3 bases: TGTGCCAGCAGTTCGGGGGTCCAAGAGCAGTACTTC.

This clonotype was recorded many times. This chain links TRBV20-1 with TRBJ2-3; unclear D gene. Trimming took off 5 bases at V and 0 bases at J, with 12 bases between the two ends. Germline V lookup: CDR1 DFQATT, CDR2 SNEGSKA (reference sequence). The CDR3 has 14 residues. In nucleotides, the CDR3 is TGCAGTGCTCCTATAATCCGCAGCACAGATACGCAGTATTTT. Residues: CSAPIIRSTDTQYF.

The chain has TRBV5-5 and TRBJ1-5; 10 bases map to TRBD1. V was clipped by 4 bases and J by 4 bases; unmatched bases: 5. From germline, CDR1 is SGHKS and CDR2 YYEKEE (reference sequence). This CDR3 is 15 amino acids long. The CDR3 here is CASSHGQGGNQPQHF. The CDR3 nucleotides read TGTGCCAGCAGCCACGGACAGGGGGGGAATCAGCCCCAGCATTTT.

Ten or more counts support this clonotype. V is TRBV3-1 and J is TRBJ2-7; D not certain. The ends were cut back, 1 base at V and 3 bases at J, with 1 base in the middle. CDR3 length: 11 residues. From germline, CDR1 is LGHDT and CDR2 YNNKEL (reference sequence). The CDR3 here is CASSQVYEQYF. The CDR3 coding sequence is TGTGCCAGCAGCCAAGTCTACGAGCAGTACTTC.

This clonotype appeared many times. J is TRBJ2-7 and V is TRBV11-2; 8 bases agree with TRBD1. After removal of 1 base from V and 0 bases from J, the junction contained 2 bases not matched to a gene. CDR3 length: 15 residues. The germline V gene has CDR1 SGHAT and CDR2 FQNNGV. In nucleotides, the CDR3 is TGTGCCAGCAGCTTAGTCACAGGGGGCTCCTACGAGCAGTACTTC. It translates to CASSLVTGGSYEQYF.

This clonotype was picked up many times. The chain carries TRBV6-5 and TRBJ2-2, with TRBD2 identical over 8 bases. The CDR3 covers 15 residues. CDR1 and CDR2 (germline): MNHEY, SVGAGI. The V segment lost 5 bases and the J segment 6 bases; nucleotides outside the gene matches: 8. The CDR3 coding sequence is TGTGCCAGCAGTGAGATAGCGGGGTTGTCCGGGGAGCTGTTTTTT. Residues: CASSEIAGLSGELFF.

This clonotype appeared many times. The V and J genes are TRBV12-3 or TRBV12-4 and TRBJ2-5; D possibly uses TRBD1 or TRBD2 (6 bases each). The length of the CDR3 is 16 residues. The V end was cut by 2 bases, the J end by 5 bases, with 18 bases between. The CDR3 is CASSLWGAAQGETQYF. The CDR3 nucleotides are TGTGCCAGCAGTTTATGGGGGGCAGCCCAGGGGGAGACCCAGTACTTC.

This clonotype was seen at least ten times. The chain employs TRBV5-1 and TRBJ1-1; 8 nucleotides align to TRBD1. Trimming took 4 bases from V and 1 from J; bases not matched to a gene: 12. CDR1 is SGHRS and CDR2 is YFSETQ in the germline V gene. The CDR3 runs to 17 residues. The CDR3 nucleotides read TGCGCCAGCAGCCCATCGACAGGGGTTGTGGGGAACACTGAAGCTTTCTTT. Protein product: CASSPSTGVVGNTEAFF.

There are many counts of this clonotype. The chain is built from TRBV20-1 and TRBJ2-3; D gene ambiguous. Germline V gene data show CDR1 as DFQATT and CDR2 as SNEGSKA (reference sequence). The germline V and J ends were trimmed by 1 base and 3 bases, with 8 bases remaining between them. The CDR3 runs to 13 residues. Written as DNA, the CDR3 is TGCAGTGCTAGAGTTCAAGGGACAGATACGCAGTATTTT. Translated, it gives CSARVQGTDTQYF.

Ten or more counts support this clonotype. The chain uses TRBV30 and TRBJ2-1, with 8 bases fitting TRBD2. CDR1 and CDR2 (germline): GTSNPN, SVGIG (reference sequence). V lost 4 bases and J lost 8; bases outside the gene matches: 16. The CDR3 is made up of 16 amino acids. CDR3 protein: CAWKRKRGPLVDEQFF. The CDR3 bases are TGTGCCTGGAAGCGGAAGCGGGGGCCTTTGGTTGATGAGCAGTTCTTC.

Of note for this clonotype: A read error may explain this, as a much larger clone is one base away. The V call is TRBV5-6, the J call TRBJ2-7, with D hard to call. V lost 3 bases, J lost 7 bases, and 11 bases lay in between. The CDR3 covers 12 residues. Germline V gene sequence: CDR1 SGHDT, CDR2 YYEEEE. CDR3 sequence: CASSSSLLEQYF. In nucleotides, the CDR3 is TGTGCCAGCAGCTCGAGTCTCCTTGAGCAGTACTTC.

This clonotype was observed many times. The CDR3 sequence: CSAQGGAEQYF. The CDR3 nucleotides read TGCAGTGCCCAAGGGGGCGCCGAGCAGTACTTC. The chain recombines TRBV20-1 with TRBJ2-7; TRBD1 matches at 7 bases. The junction had 5 bases not matched to a gene; V was cut back by 6 bases and J by 6 bases. This CDR3 has 11 residues. Germline values: CDR1 DFQATT, CDR2 SNEGSKA (reference sequence).

This clonotype was picked up many times. The chain combines TRBV5-1 with TRBJ2-3, with 10 bases aligning to TRBD1. CDR3 length equals 15 residues. Trimming took 4 bases from V and 1 from J; bases not matched to a gene: 3. CDR1 SGHRS and CDR2 YFSETQ come from the germline V gene. The CDR3: CASSRGTGGTDTQYF. CDR3 nucleotide sequence: TGCGCCAGCAGCCGCGGGACAGGGGGCACAGATACGCAGTATTTT. Using reference TRBV5-1 and TRBJ2-3 for the parts outside the CDR3, the full variable domain is KAGVTQTPRYLIKTRGQQVTLSCSPISGHRSVSWYQQTPGQGLQFLFEYFSETQRNKGNFPGRFSGRQFSNSRSEMNVSTLELGDSALYLCASSRGTGGTDTQYFGPGTRLTVL.